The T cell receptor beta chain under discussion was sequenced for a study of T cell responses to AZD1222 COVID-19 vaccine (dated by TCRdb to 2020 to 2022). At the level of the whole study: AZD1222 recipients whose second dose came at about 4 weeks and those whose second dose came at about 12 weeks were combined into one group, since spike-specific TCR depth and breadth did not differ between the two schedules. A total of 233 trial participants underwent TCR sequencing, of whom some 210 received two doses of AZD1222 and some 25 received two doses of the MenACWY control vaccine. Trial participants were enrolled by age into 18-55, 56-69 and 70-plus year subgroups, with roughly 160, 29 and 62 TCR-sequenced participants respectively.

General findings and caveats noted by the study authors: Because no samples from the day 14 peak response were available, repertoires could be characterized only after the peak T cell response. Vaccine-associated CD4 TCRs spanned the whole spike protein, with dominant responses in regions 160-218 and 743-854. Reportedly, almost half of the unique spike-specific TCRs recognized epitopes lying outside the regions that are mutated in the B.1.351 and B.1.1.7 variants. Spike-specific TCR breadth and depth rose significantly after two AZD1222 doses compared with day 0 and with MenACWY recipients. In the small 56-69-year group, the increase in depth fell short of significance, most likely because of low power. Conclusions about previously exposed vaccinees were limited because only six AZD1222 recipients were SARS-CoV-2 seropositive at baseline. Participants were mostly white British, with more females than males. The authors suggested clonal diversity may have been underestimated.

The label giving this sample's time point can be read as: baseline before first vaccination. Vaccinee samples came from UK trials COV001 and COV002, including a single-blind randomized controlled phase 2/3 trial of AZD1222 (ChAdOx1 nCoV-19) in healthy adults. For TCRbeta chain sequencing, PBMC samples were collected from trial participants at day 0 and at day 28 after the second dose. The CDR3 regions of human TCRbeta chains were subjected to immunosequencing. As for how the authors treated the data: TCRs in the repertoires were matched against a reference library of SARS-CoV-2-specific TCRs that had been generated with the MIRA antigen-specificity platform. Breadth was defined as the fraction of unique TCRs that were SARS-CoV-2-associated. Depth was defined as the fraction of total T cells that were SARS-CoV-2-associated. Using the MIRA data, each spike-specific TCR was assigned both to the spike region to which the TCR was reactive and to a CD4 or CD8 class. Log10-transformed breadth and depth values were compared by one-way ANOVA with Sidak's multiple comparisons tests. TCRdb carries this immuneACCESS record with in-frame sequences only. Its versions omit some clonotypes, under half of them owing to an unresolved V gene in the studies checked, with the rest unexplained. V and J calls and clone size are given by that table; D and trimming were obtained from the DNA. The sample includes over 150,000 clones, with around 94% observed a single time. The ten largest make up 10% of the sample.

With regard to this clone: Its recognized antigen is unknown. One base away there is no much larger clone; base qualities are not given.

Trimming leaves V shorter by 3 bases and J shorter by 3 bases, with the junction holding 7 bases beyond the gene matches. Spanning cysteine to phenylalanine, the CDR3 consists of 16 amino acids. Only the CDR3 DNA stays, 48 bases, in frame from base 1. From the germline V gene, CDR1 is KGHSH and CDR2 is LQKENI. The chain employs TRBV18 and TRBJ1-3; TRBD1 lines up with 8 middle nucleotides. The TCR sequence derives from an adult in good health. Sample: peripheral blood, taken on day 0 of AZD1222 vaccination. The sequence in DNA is TGTGCCAGCTCACCCTCGGACAGGGTTAGTGGAAACACCATATATTTT. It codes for CASSPSDRVSGNTIYF.